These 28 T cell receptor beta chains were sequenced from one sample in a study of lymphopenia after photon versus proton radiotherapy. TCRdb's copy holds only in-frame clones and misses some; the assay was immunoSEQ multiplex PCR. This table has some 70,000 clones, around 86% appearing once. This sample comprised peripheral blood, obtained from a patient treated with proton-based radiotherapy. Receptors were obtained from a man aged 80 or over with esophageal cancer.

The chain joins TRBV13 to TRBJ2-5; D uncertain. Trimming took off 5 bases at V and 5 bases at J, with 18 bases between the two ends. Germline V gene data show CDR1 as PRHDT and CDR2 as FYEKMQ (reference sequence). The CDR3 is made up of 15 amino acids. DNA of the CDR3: TGTGCCAGCAGCGCACGCGCCACGGCTTCTGAGACCCAGTACTTC. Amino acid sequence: CASSARATASETQYF.

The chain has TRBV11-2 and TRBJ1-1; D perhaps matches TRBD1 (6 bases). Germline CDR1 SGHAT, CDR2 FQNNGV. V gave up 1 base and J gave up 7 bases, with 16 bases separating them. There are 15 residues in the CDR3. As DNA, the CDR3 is TGTGCCAGCAGCTTAGCTGGGGGCCGGGGAAGTGAAGCTTTCTTT. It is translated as CASSLAGGRGSEAFF.

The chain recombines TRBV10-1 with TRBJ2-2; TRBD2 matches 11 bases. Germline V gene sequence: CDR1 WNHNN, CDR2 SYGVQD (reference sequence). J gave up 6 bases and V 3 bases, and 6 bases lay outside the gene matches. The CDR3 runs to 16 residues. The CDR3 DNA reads TGCGCCAGCAGTGAATATAGCGGGAGGGCCTCCGGGGAGCTGTTTTTT. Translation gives CASSEYSGRASGELFF.

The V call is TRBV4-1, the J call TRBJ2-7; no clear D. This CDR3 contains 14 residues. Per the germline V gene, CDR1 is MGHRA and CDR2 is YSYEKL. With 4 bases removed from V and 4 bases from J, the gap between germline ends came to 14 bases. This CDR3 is CASSPLGIRYEQYF. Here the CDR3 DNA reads TGCGCCAGCAGCCCCTTGGGGATACGTTACGAGCAGTACTTC.

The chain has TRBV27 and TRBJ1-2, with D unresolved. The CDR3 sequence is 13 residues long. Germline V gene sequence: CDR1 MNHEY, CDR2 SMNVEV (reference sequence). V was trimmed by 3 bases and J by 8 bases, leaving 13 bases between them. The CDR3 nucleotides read TGTGCCAGCAGTTTCCTGGGGTCGGGAGGCTACACCTTC. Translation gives CASSFLGSGGYTF.

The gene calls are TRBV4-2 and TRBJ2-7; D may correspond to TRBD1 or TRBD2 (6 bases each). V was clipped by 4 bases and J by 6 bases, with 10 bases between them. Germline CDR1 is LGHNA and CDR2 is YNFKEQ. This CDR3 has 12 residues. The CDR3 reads CASSRGAGEQYF. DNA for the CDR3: TGTGCCAGCAGCCGGGGGGCGGGCGAGCAGTACTTC.

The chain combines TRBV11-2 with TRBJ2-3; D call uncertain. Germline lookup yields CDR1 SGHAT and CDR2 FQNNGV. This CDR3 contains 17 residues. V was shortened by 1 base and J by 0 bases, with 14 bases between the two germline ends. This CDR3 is CASSLGWRLWSTDTQYF. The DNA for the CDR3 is TGTGCCAGCAGCTTAGGGTGGCGGCTATGGAGCACAGATACGCAGTATTTT.

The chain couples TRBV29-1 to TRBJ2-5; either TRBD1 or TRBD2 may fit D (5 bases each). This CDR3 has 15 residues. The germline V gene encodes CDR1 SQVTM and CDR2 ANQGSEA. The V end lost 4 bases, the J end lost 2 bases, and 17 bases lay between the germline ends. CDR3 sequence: CSVVTGTNIQETQYF. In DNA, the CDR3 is TGCAGCGTTGTGACCGGGACCAACATACAAGAGACCCAGTACTTC.

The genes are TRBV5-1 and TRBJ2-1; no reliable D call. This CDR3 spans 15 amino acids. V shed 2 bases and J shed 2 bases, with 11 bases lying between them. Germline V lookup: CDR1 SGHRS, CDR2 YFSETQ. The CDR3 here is CASSFRAEPYNEQFF. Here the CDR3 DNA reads TGCGCCAGCAGCTTTCGGGCGGAGCCCTACAATGAGCAGTTCTTC.

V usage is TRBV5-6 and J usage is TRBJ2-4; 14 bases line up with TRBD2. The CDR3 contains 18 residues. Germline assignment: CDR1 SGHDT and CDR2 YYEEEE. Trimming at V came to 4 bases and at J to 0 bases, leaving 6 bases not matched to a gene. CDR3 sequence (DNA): TGTGCCAGCAGCCGACTAGCGGGAGGGGTTTTAGCCAAAAACATTCAGTACTTC. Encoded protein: CASSRLAGGVLAKNIQYF.

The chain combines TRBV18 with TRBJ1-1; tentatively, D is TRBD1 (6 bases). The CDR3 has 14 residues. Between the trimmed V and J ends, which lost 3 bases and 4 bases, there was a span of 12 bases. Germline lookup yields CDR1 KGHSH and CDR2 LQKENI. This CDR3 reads CASSPLEGGTEAFF. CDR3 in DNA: TGTGCCAGCTCACCTCTAGAAGGGGGCACTGAAGCTTTCTTT.

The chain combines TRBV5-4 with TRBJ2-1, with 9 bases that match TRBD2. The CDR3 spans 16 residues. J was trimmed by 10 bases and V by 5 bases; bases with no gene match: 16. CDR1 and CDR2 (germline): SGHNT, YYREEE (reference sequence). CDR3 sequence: CASRTGASGENIEQFF. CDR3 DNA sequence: TGTGCCAGCAGGACTGGGGCTAGCGGGGAAAATATAGAGCAGTTCTTC.

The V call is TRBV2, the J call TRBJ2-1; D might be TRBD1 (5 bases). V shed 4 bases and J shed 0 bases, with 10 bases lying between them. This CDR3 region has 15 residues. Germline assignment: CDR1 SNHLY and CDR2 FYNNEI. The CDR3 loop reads CASSVQGSSYNEQFF. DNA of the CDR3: TGTGCCAGCAGTGTTCAGGGAAGCTCCTACAATGAGCAGTTCTTC.

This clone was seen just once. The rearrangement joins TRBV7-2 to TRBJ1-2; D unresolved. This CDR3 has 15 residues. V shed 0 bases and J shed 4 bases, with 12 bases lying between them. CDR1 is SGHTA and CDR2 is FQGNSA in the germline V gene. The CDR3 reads CASSLAWSLGYGYTF. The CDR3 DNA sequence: TGTGCCAGCAGCTTAGCCTGGAGTCTTGGCTATGGCTACACCTTC.

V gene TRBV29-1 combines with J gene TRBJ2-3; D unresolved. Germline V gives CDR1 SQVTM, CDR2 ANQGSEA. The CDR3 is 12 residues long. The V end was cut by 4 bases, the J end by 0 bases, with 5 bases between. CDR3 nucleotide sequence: TGCAGCGTTGGAACTAGCACAGATACGCAGTATTTT. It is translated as CSVGTSTDTQYF.

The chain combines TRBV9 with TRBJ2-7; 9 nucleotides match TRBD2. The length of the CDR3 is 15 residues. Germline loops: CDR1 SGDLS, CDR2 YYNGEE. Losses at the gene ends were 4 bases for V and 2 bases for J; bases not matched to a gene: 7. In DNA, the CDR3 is TGTGCCAGCAGCCCAGAGGCGGGGGGGCCCTACGAGCAGTACTTC. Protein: CASSPEAGGPYEQYF.

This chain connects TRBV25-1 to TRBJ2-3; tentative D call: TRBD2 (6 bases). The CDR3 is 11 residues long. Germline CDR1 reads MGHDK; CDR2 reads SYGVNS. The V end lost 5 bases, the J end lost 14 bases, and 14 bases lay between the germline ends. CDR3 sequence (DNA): TGTGCCAGCAGTCGAGGAGGGCGACGGTATTTT. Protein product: CASSRGGRRYF.

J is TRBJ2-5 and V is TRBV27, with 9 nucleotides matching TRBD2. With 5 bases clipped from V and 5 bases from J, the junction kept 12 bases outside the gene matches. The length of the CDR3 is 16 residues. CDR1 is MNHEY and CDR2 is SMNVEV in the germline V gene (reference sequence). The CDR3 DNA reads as TGTGCCAGCAGTAGGGGCGGGGGGGGCAGGTCGGAGACCCAGTACTTC. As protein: CASSRGGGGRSETQYF.

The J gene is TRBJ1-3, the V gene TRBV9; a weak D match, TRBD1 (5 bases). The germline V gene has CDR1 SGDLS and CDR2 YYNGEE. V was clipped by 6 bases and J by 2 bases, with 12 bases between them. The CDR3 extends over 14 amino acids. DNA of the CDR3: TGTGCCAGCACCAAAGGGGTGGCTGGAAACACCATATATTTT. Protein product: CASTKGVAGNTIYF. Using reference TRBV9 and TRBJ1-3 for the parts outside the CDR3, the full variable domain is DSGVTQTPKHLITATGQRVTLRCSPRSGDLSVYWYQQSLDQGLQFLIQYYNGEERAKGNILERFSAQQFPDLHSELNLSSLELGDSALYFCASTKGVAGNTIYFGEGSWLTVV.

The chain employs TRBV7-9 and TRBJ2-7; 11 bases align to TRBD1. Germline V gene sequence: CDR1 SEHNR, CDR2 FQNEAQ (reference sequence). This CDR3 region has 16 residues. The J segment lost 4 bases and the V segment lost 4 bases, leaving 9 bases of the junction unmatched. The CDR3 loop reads CASSSERTGGKYEQYF. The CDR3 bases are TGTGCCAGCAGCTCGGAAAGGACAGGGGGCAAGTACGAGCAGTACTTC.

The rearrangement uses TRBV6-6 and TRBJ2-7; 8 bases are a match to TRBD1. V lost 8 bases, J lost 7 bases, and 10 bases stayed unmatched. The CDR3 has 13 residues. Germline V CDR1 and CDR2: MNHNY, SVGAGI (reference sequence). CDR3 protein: CASAPDRGPEQYF. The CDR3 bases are TGTGCCAGCGCACCCGACAGGGGTCCAGAGCAGTACTTC.

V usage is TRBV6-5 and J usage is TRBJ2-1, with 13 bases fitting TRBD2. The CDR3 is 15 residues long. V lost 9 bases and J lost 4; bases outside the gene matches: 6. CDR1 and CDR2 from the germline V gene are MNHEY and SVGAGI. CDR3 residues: CASNQGLAGYNEQFF. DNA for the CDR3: TGTGCCAGTAACCAGGGACTAGCGGGATACAATGAGCAGTTCTTC.

The DNA of the CDR3 is TGCGCCAGCAGCCTCGACAGGGAGGGGACCCAGTACTTC. It yields the protein CASSLDREGTQYF. This chain uses TRBV4-1 with TRBJ2-5; D tentatively fits TRBD1 or TRBD2 (7 bases each). Germline V CDR1 and CDR2: MGHRA, YSYEKL. Between the trimmed V and J ends, which lost 4 bases and 7 bases, there was a span of 13 bases. The length of the CDR3 is 13 residues.

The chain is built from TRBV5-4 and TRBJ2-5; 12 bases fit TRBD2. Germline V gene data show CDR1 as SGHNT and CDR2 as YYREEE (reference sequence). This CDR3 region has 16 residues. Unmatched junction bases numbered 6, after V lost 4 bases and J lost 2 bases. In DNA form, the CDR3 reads TGTGCCAGCAGCCCGACTAGCGGGGGACAACAAGAGACCCAGTACTTC. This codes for CASSPTSGGQQETQYF.

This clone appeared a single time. CDR3 nucleotides: TGCGCCAGCACCCTAAGGGCGTCGTTGAACACTGAAGCTTTCTTT. Encoded protein: CASTLRASLNTEAFF. V usage is TRBV4-3 and J usage is TRBJ1-1, with D hard to call. V was shortened by 7 bases and J by 0 bases, with 15 bases between the two germline ends. The CDR3 has 15 amino acids. Germline-derived CDR1 and CDR2 are LGHNA and YSLEER.

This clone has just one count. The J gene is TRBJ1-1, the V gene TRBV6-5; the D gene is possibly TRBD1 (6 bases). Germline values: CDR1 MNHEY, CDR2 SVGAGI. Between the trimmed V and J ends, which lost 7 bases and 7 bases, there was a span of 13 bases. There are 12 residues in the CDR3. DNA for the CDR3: TGTGCCAGCATCTCCAGGGGAGTTGAAGCTTTCTTT. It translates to CASISRGVEAFF.

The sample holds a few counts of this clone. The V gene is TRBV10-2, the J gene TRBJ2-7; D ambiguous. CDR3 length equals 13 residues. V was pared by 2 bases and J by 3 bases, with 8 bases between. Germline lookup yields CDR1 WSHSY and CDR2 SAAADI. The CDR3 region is CASSETRYYEQYF. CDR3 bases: TGCGCCAGCAGTGAGACCCGGTACTACGAGCAGTACTTC.

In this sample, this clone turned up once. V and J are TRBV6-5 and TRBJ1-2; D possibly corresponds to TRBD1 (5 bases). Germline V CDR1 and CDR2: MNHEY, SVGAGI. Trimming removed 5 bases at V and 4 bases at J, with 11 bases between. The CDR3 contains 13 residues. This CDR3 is CASSTTGGYGYTF. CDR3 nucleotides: TGTGCCAGCAGTACAACAGGAGGCTATGGCTACACCTTC.